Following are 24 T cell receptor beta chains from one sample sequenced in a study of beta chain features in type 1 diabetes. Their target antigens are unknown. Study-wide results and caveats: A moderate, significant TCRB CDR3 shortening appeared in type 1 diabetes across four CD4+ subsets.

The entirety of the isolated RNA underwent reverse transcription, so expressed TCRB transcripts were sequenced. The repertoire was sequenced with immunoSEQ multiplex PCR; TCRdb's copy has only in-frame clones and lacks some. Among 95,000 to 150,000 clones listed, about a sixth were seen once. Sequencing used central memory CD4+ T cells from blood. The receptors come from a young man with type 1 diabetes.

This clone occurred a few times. In DNA, the CDR3 is TGTGCCAGCAGTGGATGGGCGGGGGAAGGAAACATTCAGTACTTC. This encodes CASSGWAGEGNIQYF. The chain has TRBV7-2 and TRBJ2-4, with TRBD2 identical over 7 bases. The CDR3 has 15 amino acids. Trimming took 6 bases from V and 6 from J; bases not matched to a gene: 11. Germline-derived CDR1 and CDR2 are SGHTA and FQGNSA. The full variable domain, with the rest looked up from reference TRBV7-2 and TRBJ2-4, is GAGVSQSPSNKVTEKGKDVELRCDPISGHTALYWYRQSLGQGLEFLIYFQGNSAPDKSGLPSDRFSAERTGGSVSTLTIQRTQQEDSAVYLCASSGWAGEGNIQYFGAGTRLSVL.

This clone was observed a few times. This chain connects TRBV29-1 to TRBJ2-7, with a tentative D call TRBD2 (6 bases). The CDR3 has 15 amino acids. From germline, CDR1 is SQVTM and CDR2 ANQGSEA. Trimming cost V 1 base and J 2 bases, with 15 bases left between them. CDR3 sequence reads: CSVEAGGDFTYEQYF. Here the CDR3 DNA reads TGCAGCGTTGAAGCCGGCGGGGATTTCACCTACGAGCAGTACTTC.

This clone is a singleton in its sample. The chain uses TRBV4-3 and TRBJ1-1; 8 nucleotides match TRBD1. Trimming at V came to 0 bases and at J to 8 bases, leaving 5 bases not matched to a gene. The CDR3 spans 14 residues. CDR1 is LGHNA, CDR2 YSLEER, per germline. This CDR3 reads CASSQDSRDREAFF. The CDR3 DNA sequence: TGCGCCAGCAGCCAAGATTCTAGGGACAGGGAAGCTTTCTTT.

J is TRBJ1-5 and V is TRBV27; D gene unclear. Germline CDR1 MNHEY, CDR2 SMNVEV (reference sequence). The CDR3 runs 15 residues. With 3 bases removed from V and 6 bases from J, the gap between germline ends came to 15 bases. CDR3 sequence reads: CASSFDAGSRQPQHF. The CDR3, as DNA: TGTGCCAGCAGTTTCGACGCCGGTTCGCGTCAGCCCCAGCATTTT.

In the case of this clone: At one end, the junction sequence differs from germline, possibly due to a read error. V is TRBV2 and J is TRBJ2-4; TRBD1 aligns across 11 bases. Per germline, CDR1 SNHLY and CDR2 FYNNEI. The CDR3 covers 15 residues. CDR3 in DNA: TGTGCCAGCAGTCAAGCGCGGGACAGGGGGGACATTCAGTACTTC. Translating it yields CASSQARDRGDIQYF. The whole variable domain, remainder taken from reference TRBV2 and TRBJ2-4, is EPEVTQTPSHQVTQMGQEVILRCVPISNHLYFYWYRQILGQKVEFLVSFYNNEISEKSEIFDDQFSVERPDGSNFTLKIRSTKLEDSAMYFCASSQARDRGDIQYFGAGTRLSVL.

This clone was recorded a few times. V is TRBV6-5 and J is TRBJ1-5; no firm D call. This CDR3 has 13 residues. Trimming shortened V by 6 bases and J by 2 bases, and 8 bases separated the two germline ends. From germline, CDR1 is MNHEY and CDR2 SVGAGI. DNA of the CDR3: TGTGCCAGCAGAGGGCTCGGCAATCAGCCCCAGCATTTT. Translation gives CASRGLGNQPQHF.

The CDR3 spells CASRGQLVGANVLTF. In DNA form, the CDR3 reads TGTGCCAGCAGGGGTCAGCTGGTTGGGGCCAACGTCCTGACTTTC. The V gene is TRBV2, the J gene TRBJ2-6; D is ambiguous. Deletions cut 6 bases from V and 3 bases from J, with 12 bases between. CDR3 length: 15 residues. In germline, CDR1 is SNHLY, CDR2 FYNNEI.

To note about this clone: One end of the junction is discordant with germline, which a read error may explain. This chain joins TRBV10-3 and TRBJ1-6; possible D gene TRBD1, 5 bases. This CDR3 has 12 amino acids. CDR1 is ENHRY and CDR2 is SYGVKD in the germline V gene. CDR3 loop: CATRGESVRLHF. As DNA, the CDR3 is TGCGCCACCAGAGGGGAGTCTGTGCGGCTCCACTTT.

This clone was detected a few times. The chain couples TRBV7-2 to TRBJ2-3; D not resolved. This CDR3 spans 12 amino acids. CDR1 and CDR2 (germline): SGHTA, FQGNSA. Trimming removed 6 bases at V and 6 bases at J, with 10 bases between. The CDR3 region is CASRTVGDTQYF. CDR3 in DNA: TGTGCCAGCAGAACGGTTGGGGATACGCAGTATTTT.

Here the CDR3 DNA reads TGTGCCAGCAGCATCACGTCACGGCCGGATGAGCAGTTCTTC. Protein: CASSITSRPDEQFF. The chain couples TRBV9 to TRBJ2-1, with D hard to call. The V end lost 4 bases, the J end lost 8 bases, and 16 bases lay between the germline ends. This CDR3 is built from 14 residues. CDR1 is SGDLS and CDR2 is YYNGEE in the germline V gene.

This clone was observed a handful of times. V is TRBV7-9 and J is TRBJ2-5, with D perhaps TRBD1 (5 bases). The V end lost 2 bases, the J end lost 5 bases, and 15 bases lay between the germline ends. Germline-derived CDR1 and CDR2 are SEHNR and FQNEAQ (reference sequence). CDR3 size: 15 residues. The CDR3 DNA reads TGTGCCAGCAGCTTACGTCTCAGGGTCGGTGAGACCCAGTACTTC. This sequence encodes CASSLRLRVGETQYF.

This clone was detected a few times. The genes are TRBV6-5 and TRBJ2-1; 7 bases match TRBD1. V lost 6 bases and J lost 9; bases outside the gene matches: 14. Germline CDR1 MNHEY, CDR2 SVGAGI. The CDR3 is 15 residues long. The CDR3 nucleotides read TGTGCCAGCAGCCCCCCGGGCCGACAGGGCGGTGAGCAGTTCTTC. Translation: CASSPPGRQGGEQFF.

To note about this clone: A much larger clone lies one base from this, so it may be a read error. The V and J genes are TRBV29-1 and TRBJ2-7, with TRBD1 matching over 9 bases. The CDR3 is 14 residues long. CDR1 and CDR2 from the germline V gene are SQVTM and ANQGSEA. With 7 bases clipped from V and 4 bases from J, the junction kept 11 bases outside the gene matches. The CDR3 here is CSGNDRGNGYEQYF. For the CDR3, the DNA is TGCAGCGGCAATGACAGGGGGAATGGGTACGAGCAGTACTTC.

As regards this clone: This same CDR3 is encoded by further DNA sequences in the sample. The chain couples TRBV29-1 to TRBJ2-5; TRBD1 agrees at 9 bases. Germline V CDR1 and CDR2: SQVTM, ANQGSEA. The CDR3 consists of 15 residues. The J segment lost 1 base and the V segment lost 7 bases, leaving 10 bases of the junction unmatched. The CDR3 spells CSAPAGTGIQETQYF. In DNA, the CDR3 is TGCAGCGCCCCGGCCGGGACAGGGATCCAAGAGACCCAGTACTTC.

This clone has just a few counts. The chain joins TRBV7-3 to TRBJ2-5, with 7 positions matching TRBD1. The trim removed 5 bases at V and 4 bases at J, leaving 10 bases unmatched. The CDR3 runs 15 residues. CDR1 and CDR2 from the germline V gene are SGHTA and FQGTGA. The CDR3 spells CASSPTGDARETQYF. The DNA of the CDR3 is TGTGCCAGCAGCCCTACAGGGGACGCTCGAGAGACCCAGTACTTC.

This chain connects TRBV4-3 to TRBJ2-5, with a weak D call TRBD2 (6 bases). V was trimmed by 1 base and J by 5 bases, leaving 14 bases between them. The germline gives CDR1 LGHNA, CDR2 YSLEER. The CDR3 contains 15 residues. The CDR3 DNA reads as TGCGCCAGCAGCCAAGGGGGGGACTCACGGGAGACCCAGTACTTC. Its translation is CASSQGGDSRETQYF.

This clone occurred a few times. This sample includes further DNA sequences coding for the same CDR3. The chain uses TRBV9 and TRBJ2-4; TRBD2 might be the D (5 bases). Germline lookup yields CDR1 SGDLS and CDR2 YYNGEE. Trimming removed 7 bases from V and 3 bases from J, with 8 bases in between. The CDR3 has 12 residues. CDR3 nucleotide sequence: TGTGCCAGCTCGGGGAGCAAAAACATTCAGTACTTC. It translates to CASSGSKNIQYF.

The CDR3 region is CASSWNFGRGGYEQYF. The CDR3 DNA reads as TGTGCCAGCAGCTGGAACTTTGGGAGGGGAGGGTACGAGCAGTACTTC. The chain joins TRBV11-2 to TRBJ2-7; 7 bases are a match to TRBD2. The CDR3 has 16 residues. CDR1 is SGHAT and CDR2 is FQNNGV in the germline V gene. Losses at the gene ends were 4 bases for V and 4 bases for J; bases not matched to a gene: 13.

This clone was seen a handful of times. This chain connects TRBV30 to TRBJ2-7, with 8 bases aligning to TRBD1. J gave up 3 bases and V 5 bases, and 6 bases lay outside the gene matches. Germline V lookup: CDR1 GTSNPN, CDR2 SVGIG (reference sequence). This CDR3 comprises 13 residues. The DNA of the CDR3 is TGTGCCTGGGACGGAGGACAGGGCTACGAGCAGTACTTC. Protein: CAWDGGQGYEQYF.

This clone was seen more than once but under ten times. The CDR3 loop is CASRPTGAFPYEQYF. Here the CDR3 DNA reads TGTGCCAGCAGGCCCACAGGGGCCTTCCCCTACGAGCAGTACTTC. The V and J genes are TRBV7-6 and TRBJ2-7; 7 nucleotides match TRBD1. J gave up 2 bases and V 6 bases, and 10 bases lay outside the gene matches. Germline CDR1 is SGHVS and CDR2 is FNYEAQ. This CDR3 has 15 amino acids.

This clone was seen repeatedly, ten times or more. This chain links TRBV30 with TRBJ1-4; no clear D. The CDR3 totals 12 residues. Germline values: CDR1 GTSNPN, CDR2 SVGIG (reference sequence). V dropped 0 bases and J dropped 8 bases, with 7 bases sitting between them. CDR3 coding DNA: TGTGCCTGGAGTGTACTTCGGGAAAAACTGTTTTTT. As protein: CAWSVLREKLFF.

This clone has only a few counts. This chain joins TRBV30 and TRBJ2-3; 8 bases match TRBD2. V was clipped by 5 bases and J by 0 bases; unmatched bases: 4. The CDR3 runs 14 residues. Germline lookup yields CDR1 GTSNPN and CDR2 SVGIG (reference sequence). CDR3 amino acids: CAWGSSGSTDTQYF. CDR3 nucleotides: TGTGCCTGGGGATCTAGCGGGAGCACAGATACGCAGTATTTT.

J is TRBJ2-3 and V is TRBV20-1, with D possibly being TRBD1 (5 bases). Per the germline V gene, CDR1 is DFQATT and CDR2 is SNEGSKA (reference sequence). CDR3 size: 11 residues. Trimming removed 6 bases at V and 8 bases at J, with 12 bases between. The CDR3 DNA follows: TGCAGTGCCTGGAGTGGGGCTACGCAGTATTTT. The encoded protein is CSAWSGATQYF.

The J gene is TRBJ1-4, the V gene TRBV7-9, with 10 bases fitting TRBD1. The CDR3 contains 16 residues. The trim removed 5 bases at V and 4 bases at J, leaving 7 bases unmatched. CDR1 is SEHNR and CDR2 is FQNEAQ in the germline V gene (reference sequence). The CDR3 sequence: CASSAGTGADNEKLFF. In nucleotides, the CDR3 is TGTGCCAGCAGCGCCGGGACAGGGGCCGATAATGAAAAACTGTTTTTT.